The 20 T cell receptor beta chains listed next were all sequenced from one sample in a study of beta chain features in type 1 diabetes. Findings and limits, study-wide: TCRB CDR3 length was moderately but significantly reduced in all four CD4+ subsets of Type 1 diabetes patients.

All of the isolated RNA was reverse transcribed, so expressed TCRB transcripts were sequenced. Using immunoSEQ multiplex PCR, the repertoire was profiled, and TCRdb retains in-frame clones only, with some absent. The sample has some 700,000 clones, 13% seen once. No antigen has been assigned to these receptors. Sequenced input: naive CD4+ T cells from blood. These receptors were collected from a man aged 18-30 years with type 1 diabetes.

The chain couples TRBV2 to TRBJ2-2; TRBD1 matches 7 bases. The V segment lost 6 bases and the J segment 2 bases; nucleotides outside the gene matches: 6. The CDR3 length is 15 residues. The germline V gene has CDR1 SNHLY and CDR2 FYNNEI. The CDR3 DNA sequence: TGTGCCAGCAGGGGACAGAGCCTTAACACCGGGGAGCTGTTTTTT. Amino acids: CASRGQSLNTGELFF.

This clone was observed a handful of times. The V and J genes are TRBV5-4 and TRBJ2-3, with D possibly matching TRBD2 (5 bases). The CDR3 is 15 amino acids. Germline CDR1 and CDR2: SGHNT and YYREEE (reference sequence). The germline V and J ends were trimmed by 1 base and 4 bases, with 13 bases remaining between them. The CDR3 reads CASSLIALESDTQYF. The CDR3 DNA sequence: TGTGCCAGCAGCTTGATAGCGTTGGAGTCAGATACGCAGTATTTT.

The V call is TRBV30, the J call TRBJ1-3; D remains ambiguous. This CDR3 contains 14 residues. In germline, CDR1 is GTSNPN, CDR2 SVGIG (reference sequence). V was cut by 2 bases and J by 2 bases, with 10 bases left in between. The CDR3 DNA follows: TGTGCCTGGAGTAGGATCGATGCTGGAAACACCATATATTTT. Translation: CAWSRIDAGNTIYF.

The CDR3 sequence is CASSYSGQENTEAFF. The CDR3, as DNA: TGTGCCAGCAGTTACTCAGGACAGGAGAACACTGAAGCTTTCTTT. The chain employs TRBV6-6 and TRBJ1-1; 7 positions agree with TRBD1. This CDR3 comprises 15 residues. Germline V CDR1 and CDR2: MNHNY, SVGAGI (reference sequence). V gave up 0 bases and J gave up 1 base; unmatched junction bases: 2.

This clone has more than one count but fewer than ten. V gene TRBV7-8 combines with J gene TRBJ2-5, with D maybe TRBD2 (6 bases). Germline lookup yields CDR1 SGHVS and CDR2 FQNEAQ. The V and J ends lost 5 bases and 7 bases respectively, with 26 bases between them. CDR3 length: 17 amino acids. The CDR3 region is CASSLGGDSSTSGTQYF. The CDR3 DNA follows: TGTGCCAGCAGCCTGGGGGGTGACAGTTCCACGTCGGGGACCCAGTACTTC.

This clone was observed a few times. As DNA, the CDR3 is TGTGCCAGCAGTGACGGTTTAGGTTCACCCCTCCACTTT. Translation: CASSDGLGSPLHF. The V gene is TRBV2, the J gene TRBJ1-6; no clear D. V was trimmed by 3 bases and J by 9 bases, leaving 9 bases between them. Germline V gives CDR1 SNHLY, CDR2 FYNNEI. The CDR3 is made up of 13 amino acids.

This clone turned up a few times. V usage is TRBV6-5 and J usage is TRBJ1-2; possibly TRBD1 for D (6 bases). There are 13 residues in the CDR3. Germline assignment: CDR1 MNHEY and CDR2 SVGAGI. V gave up 5 bases and J gave up 8 bases, with 15 bases separating them. CDR3 sequence: CASSKTTGKGYTF. CDR3 nucleotide sequence: TGTGCCAGCAGTAAGACCACAGGGAAGGGCTACACCTTC.

This clone was seen a handful of times. The J gene is TRBJ2-1, the V gene TRBV4-2; no clear D gene. Germline-derived CDR1 and CDR2 are LGHNA and YNFKEQ. The CDR3 is 14 amino acids. V was shortened by 0 bases and J by 10 bases, with 13 bases between the two germline ends. DNA for the CDR3: TGTGCCAGCAGCCAAGAGGGTGGCCTCGGGGAGCAGTTCTTC. Translation: CASSQEGGLGEQFF.

The chain recombines TRBV19 with TRBJ1-2; D uncertain. Trimming took off 5 bases at V and 3 bases at J, with 7 bases between the two ends. The CDR3 loop spans 12 amino acids. Germline loops: CDR1 LNHDA, CDR2 SQIVND (reference sequence). DNA of the CDR3: TGTGCCAGTAGTCCGGAAGACTATGGCTACACCTTC. Translation: CASSPEDYGYTF.

The chain joins TRBV28 to TRBJ2-7; 8 bases line up with TRBD1. V was clipped by 1 base and J by 2 bases; unmatched bases: 7. CDR3 size: 16 residues. The germline CDR1 and CDR2 sequences are MDHEN and SYDVKM. CDR3 residues: CASSLSMGQATYEQYF. As DNA, the CDR3 is TGTGCCAGCAGTTTATCGATGGGACAGGCAACCTACGAGCAGTACTTC.

V is TRBV10-3 and J is TRBJ2-2; maybe TRBD1 (5 bases). Trimming left V 2 bases short and J 2 bases short, with 9 bases between. The CDR3 is 15 residues long. Germline CDR1 ENHRY, CDR2 SYGVKD. For the CDR3, the DNA is TGTGCCATCAGTGAGGGGGCCACTAACACCGGGGAGCTGTTTTTT. Protein product: CAISEGATNTGELFF.

This clone has only a few counts. The chain combines TRBV6-5 with TRBJ2-7, with D possibly TRBD2 on 5 matching bases. The germline V gene encodes CDR1 MNHEY and CDR2 SVGAGI. The germline V and J ends were trimmed by 3 bases and 3 bases, with 15 bases remaining between them. The CDR3 runs to 15 residues. CDR3 in amino acids: CASSYRTEGGYEQYF. In DNA form, the CDR3 reads TGTGCCAGCAGTTATCGGACTGAAGGTGGCTACGAGCAGTACTTC.

V is TRBV7-9 and J is TRBJ1-4; the D is unclear. The CDR3 is 13 amino acids. V dropped 3 bases and J dropped 8 bases, with 10 bases sitting between them. The V gene's germline CDR1 is SEHNR and CDR2 FQNEAQ (reference sequence). CDR3 coding DNA: TGTGCCAGCAGCTTTGGTTCGGGGGAAAAACTGTTTTTT. Its translation: CASSFGSGEKLFF.

This clone has a handful of counts. The chain links TRBV4-2 to TRBJ2-3; 13 bases line up with TRBD2. The V gene end was trimmed by 1 base and the J gene end by 4 bases; junction bases not matched to a gene: 8. This CDR3 region has 18 residues. Germline loops: CDR1 LGHNA, CDR2 YNFKEQ. CDR3 in DNA: TGTGCCAGCAGCCAAGTGGGAAGAGGGACTAGCGGGGCAGATACGCAGTATTTT. It codes for CASSQVGRGTSGADTQYF.

This clone was picked up a small number of times. The chain combines TRBV29-1 with TRBJ2-5; D perhaps matches TRBD1 (6 bases). The V gene lost 5 bases and the J gene lost 2 bases, with 18 bases spanning the gap. The germline CDR1 and CDR2 sequences are SQVTM and ANQGSEA. The CDR3 extends over 15 amino acids. As DNA, the CDR3 is TGCAGCGTTCCTGAAAGGGGGAGAGGACAAGAGACCCAGTACTTC. Translating it yields CSVPERGRGQETQYF.

This clone was seen only a few times. The chain couples TRBV7-8 to TRBJ1-6, with 7 bases lining up with TRBD1. CDR1 and CDR2 from the germline V gene are SGHVS and FQNEAQ. V was clipped by 1 base and J by 11 bases; unmatched bases: 5. The CDR3 has 14 residues. The chain's CDR3 is CASSLGSTGTPLHF. The CDR3 bases are TGTGCCAGCAGCTTAGGCTCGACAGGGACACCCCTCCACTTT.

A few counts support this clone. This chain uses TRBV6-6 with TRBJ2-1; D may be TRBD1 or TRBD2 (5 bases each). The CDR3 runs 16 residues. V shed 6 bases and J shed 7 bases, with 22 bases lying between them. Germline CDR1 is MNHNY and CDR2 is SVGAGI (reference sequence). CDR3: CASRDTGTTSENEQFF. In DNA, the CDR3 is TGTGCCAGCAGGGACACCGGGACCACGAGTGAGAATGAGCAGTTCTTC.

This chain uses TRBV5-4 with TRBJ1-2; TRBD1 agrees at 8 bases. Germline V lookup: CDR1 SGHNT, CDR2 YYREEE (reference sequence). J lost 2 bases, V lost 3 bases, and 6 bases had no gene match. The CDR3 extends over 15 amino acids. In DNA, the CDR3 is TGTGCCAGCAGCTCCAGGGGGCCCGGGAACTATGGCTACACCTTC. It is translated as CASSSRGPGNYGYTF.

The chain combines TRBV25-1 with TRBJ2-1, with unresolved D. The CDR3 spans 17 residues. V lost 1 base, J lost 2 bases, and 15 bases lay in between. Germline lookup yields CDR1 MGHDK and CDR2 SYGVNS. Written as DNA, the CDR3 is TGTGCCAGCAGTGAATTTCGGAAGGGCCGAGCCTACAATGAGCAGTTCTTC. This codes for CASSEFRKGRAYNEQFF.

This clone has only a few counts. V gene TRBV2 combines with J gene TRBJ2-7, with D perhaps TRBD1 (6 bases). The CDR3 has 12 amino acids. Germline CDR1 is SNHLY and CDR2 is FYNNEI. Trimming pared 5 bases from V and 5 bases from J, leaving 10 bases between. CDR3 DNA: TGTGCCAGCAGTTGGGGGCCCGACGAGCAGTACTTC. Translated: CASSWGPDEQYF.